This TCR beta chain was identified in a study of T cell repertoires in cytomegalovirus infection (dated 2019 in TCRdb). As for the study more broadly: Donor HLA type was relevant to the analysis, as public TCR beta signatures indicated carriage of CMV infection together with the matching HLA type. Points the paper makes about the study in general: In both this cohort and an independent cohort of 352 donors, the cumulative frequency of public TCR beta family members distinguished carriers of CMV infection plus the relevant HLA type. In the ex vivo response, HLA-C-restricted CMV-specific TCR beta clonotypes were dominant, and in two of eight donors the single most frequent clonotype came from this HLA-C-restricted group.

A remark on this clonotype: Its antigen is unknown. Given the absence of the conserved phenylalanine or tryptophan at the CDR3 end, a read error is likely.

The sequencing machine was an Illumina HiSeq 1500. TCRdb reprocessed the public reads (quality trimming at Q25 with fastp, clone calling with MiXCR) and kept in-frame beta chains. Rows matching on CDR3 protein sequence are summarized as one entry with the most common DNA and genes. This sample is represented by roughly 720,000 distinct CDR3 sequences; less than 40% of them were singletons. The ten largest account for under 3% of the sample. Inclusive of both ends, the CDR3 amounts to 12 amino acids. The CDR3 DNA has 36 bases and is translated from base 1. CDR1 and CDR2, per the germline V gene, are SGHTA and FQGNSA. V is pared back by 9 bases and J by 13 bases, with 16 bases lying between the germline termini.

The rearrangement joined TRBV7-2 to TRBJ1-6; there is no confident call for the D gene. The sequenced material came from PBMCs. The receptor was derived from a human donor in good health (CMV status not recorded). Some clones in this sample may be carry-over from other donors' samples. The encoded CDR3 is CARSNSASPLHL. The DNA sequence is as follows: TGTGCCAGAAGCAATTCAGCGTCCCCCCTCCACCTT.